A selection of T cell receptor beta chains follows, all from one sample in a study of graft-versus-host responses after intestinal transplantation. Sequenced by immunoSEQ multiplex PCR; TCRdb stores in-frame clones only, minus some. The sample yields over 120,000 clones, approximately 91% seen once. The antigens for these receptors are not known. The sequencing used unstimulated CD4+ T cells sorted from spleen or lymph node cells, collected before intestinal transplant. All receptors come from a human donor who received an intestinal transplant. Both conserved end residues are part of each CDR3. D genes are given only for firm matches. A clone size is listed for some rows: how often the clone was seen (once, few, many), or a class if it is expanded.

clone_size: .; j_call: TRBJ1-5; v_call: TRBV6-1; d_call: TRBD1; cdr3_nt: TGTGCCAGCAGTGTCTGGACAGGGGCGAGCAATCAGCCCCAGCATTTT; cdr3_aa: CASSVWTGASNQPQHF
clone_size: .; j_call: TRBJ2-1; v_call: TRBV6-1; d_call: TRBD2; cdr3_nt: TGTGCCGGCAGTGAGGGGGGCGGGAGGGCCACCGATGAGCAGTTCTTC; cdr3_aa: CAGSEGGGRATDEQFF
clone_size: .; j_call: TRBJ2-5; v_call: TRBV28; d_call: TRBD2; cdr3_nt: TGTGCCAGCAGTTTCCGACTAAGCGGGGCCCGGGAGACCCAGTACTTC; cdr3_aa: CASSFRLSGARETQYF
clone_size: .; j_call: TRBJ1-1; v_call: TRBV7-8; d_call: .; cdr3_nt: TGTGCCAGCAGCTTAGAACGGGGATTAGAAGCTTTCTTT; cdr3_aa: CASSLERGLEAFF
clone_size: once; j_call: TRBJ2-5; v_call: TRBV29-1; d_call: .; cdr3_nt: TGCAGCGTTGAAATAGAGACCCAGTACTTC; cdr3_aa: CSVEIETQYF
clone_size: .; j_call: TRBJ2-5; v_call: TRBV19; d_call: .; cdr3_nt: TGTGCGAGCAAACCTGACAGGTCTGAGACCCAGTACTTC; cdr3_aa: CASKPDRSETQYF
clone_size: .; j_call: TRBJ1-3; v_call: TRBV18; d_call: .; cdr3_nt: TGTGCCAGCTCCGACAGTGATGGAAACACCATATATTTT; cdr3_aa: CASSDSDGNTIYF
clone_size: .; j_call: TRBJ1-1; v_call: TRBV19; d_call: TRBD1; cdr3_nt: TGTGCCAGTAGTAGGGGACAGGGGTACACTGAAGCTTTCTTT; cdr3_aa: CASSRGQGYTEAFF
clone_size: .; j_call: TRBJ2-4; v_call: TRBV27; d_call: TRBD1; cdr3_nt: TGTGCCAGCAGTAAATCGCCGGGACAGGTCCCCTTAATAGCCAAAAACATTCAGTACTTC; cdr3_aa: CASSKSPGQVPLIAKNIQYF
clone_size: .; j_call: TRBJ2-7; v_call: TRBV27; d_call: .; cdr3_nt: TGTGCCAGCAGAGACAGCTACCTAACCTACGAGCAGTACTTC; cdr3_aa: CASRDSYLTYEQYF
clone_size: .; j_call: TRBJ1-1; v_call: TRBV15; d_call: TRBD1; cdr3_nt: TGTGCCACCAGCGAAGGACAGGGGCAAAAAGCTTTCTTT; cdr3_aa: CATSEGQGQKAFF
clone_size: .; j_call: TRBJ2-2; v_call: TRBV7-3; d_call: TRBD1; cdr3_nt: TGTGCCAGCAGAAGGGACAGGGGAGGCGGGGAGCTGTTTTTT; cdr3_aa: CASRRDRGGGELFF
clone_size: .; j_call: TRBJ2-7; v_call: TRBV11-2; d_call: .; cdr3_nt: TGTGCCAGCAGCCCGCCCCGGGACGAGCAGTACTTC; cdr3_aa: CASSPPRDEQYF
clone_size: .; j_call: TRBJ2-7; v_call: TRBV15; d_call: TRBD2; cdr3_nt: TGTGCCACCAGCAGAGATAGACTAGCGGTACCCTACGAGCAGTACTTC; cdr3_aa: CATSRDRLAVPYEQYF
clone_size: .; j_call: TRBJ1-4; v_call: TRBV7-2; d_call: .; cdr3_nt: TGTGCCAGCAGCTCCCGGTGGTCGACTAATGAAAAACTGTTTTTT; cdr3_aa: CASSSRWSTNEKLFF
clone_size: .; j_call: TRBJ2-7; v_call: TRBV6-7; d_call: TRBD1; cdr3_nt: TGTGCCAGCAGTTACTCGAATCGACAGGGGGGATGCGAGCAGTACTTC; cdr3_aa: CASSYSNRQGGCEQYF
clone_size: .; j_call: TRBJ1-2; v_call: TRBV11-2; d_call: TRBD1; cdr3_nt: TGTGCCAGCAGCCTCGGACAGGGGCTGCACCCTAACTATGGCTACACCTTC; cdr3_aa: CASSLGQGLHPNYGYTF
clone_size: .; j_call: TRBJ2-3; v_call: TRBV11-3; d_call: .; cdr3_nt: TGTGCCAGCAGCTTAACAGCCGGAAATAGGGCAGATACGCAGTATTTT; cdr3_aa: CASSLTAGNRADTQYF
clone_size: .; j_call: TRBJ2-1; v_call: TRBV7-3; d_call: .; cdr3_nt: TGTGCCAGCAGCGAACGGAGTTACAATGAGCAGTTCTTC; cdr3_aa: CASSERSYNEQFF
clone_size: .; j_call: TRBJ2-3; v_call: TRBV6-4; d_call: .; cdr3_nt: TGTGCCAGCAGCTCGGGGAGCGGGAGCACAGATACGCAGTATTTT; cdr3_aa: CASSSGSGSTDTQYF
clone_size: .; j_call: TRBJ2-2; v_call: TRBV2; d_call: TRBD2; cdr3_nt: TGTGCCAGCAGTTCTTATCCTTTAGCGGGCGCGGGAGCCGGGGAGCTGTTTTTT; cdr3_aa: CASSSYPLAGAGAGELFF
clone_size: .; j_call: TRBJ2-7; v_call: TRBV9; d_call: .; cdr3_nt: TGTGCCAGCAGCGTAGTAATGCCTGAGCAGTACTTC; cdr3_aa: CASSVVMPEQYF
clone_size: .; j_call: TRBJ2-7; v_call: TRBV7-8; d_call: .; cdr3_nt: TGTGCCAGCAGCCTCCTGACAGTAGGTAAAGAGCAGTACTTC; cdr3_aa: CASSLLTVGKEQYF
clone_size: .; j_call: TRBJ1-2; v_call: TRBV27; d_call: .; cdr3_nt: TGTGCCAGCAGTTCGTCTTCGTCCTGGGGCTATGGCTACACCTTC; cdr3_aa: CASSSSSSWGYGYTF
clone_size: .; j_call: TRBJ2-7; v_call: TRBV5-4; d_call: TRBD2; cdr3_nt: TGTGCCAGCAGCTTGGCTCGCGGGAGTGGGGAGCAGTACTTC; cdr3_aa: CASSLARGSGEQYF
clone_size: once; j_call: TRBJ2-1; v_call: TRBV25-1; d_call: .; cdr3_nt: TGTGCCAGCAGTGAGACTGGGGCTAACAATGAGCAGTTCTTC; cdr3_aa: CASSETGANNEQFF
clone_size: .; j_call: TRBJ2-5; v_call: TRBV30; d_call: .; cdr3_nt: TGTGCCTGTTCAGGGACCGAAGAGACCCAGTACTTC; cdr3_aa: CACSGTEETQYF
clone_size: .; j_call: TRBJ2-5; v_call: TRBV6-1; d_call: TRBD1; cdr3_nt: TGTGCCAGCAGCGACAGGGGGCGGGGAGAGACCCAGTACTTC; cdr3_aa: CASSDRGRGETQYF
clone_size: .; j_call: TRBJ2-5; v_call: TRBV5-1; d_call: TRBD2; cdr3_nt: TGCGCCAGCAGCTCACTAGCGGGAGATCAAGAGACCCAGTACTTC; cdr3_aa: CASSSLAGDQETQYF
clone_size: .; j_call: TRBJ1-2; v_call: TRBV5-1; d_call: .; cdr3_nt: TGCGCCAGCAGCTTGGAACAGGGCGGGTATGGCTACACCTTC; cdr3_aa: CASSLEQGGYGYTF
clone_size: .; j_call: TRBJ1-1; v_call: TRBV2; d_call: .; cdr3_nt: TGTGCCAGCATGAAACAGACTGGGACCACTGAAGCTTTCTTT; cdr3_aa: CASMKQTGTTEAFF
clone_size: .; j_call: TRBJ1-1; v_call: TRBV7-6; d_call: .; cdr3_nt: TGTGCCAGCAGCTTAGGATCGGGATTCTCGAACACTGAAGCTTTCTTT; cdr3_aa: CASSLGSGFSNTEAFF
clone_size: .; j_call: TRBJ1-2; v_call: TRBV5-4; d_call: .; cdr3_nt: TGTGCCAGCAGCTTTAAGACAGAAACTAACTATGGCTACACCTTC; cdr3_aa: CASSFKTETNYGYTF
clone_size: once; j_call: TRBJ2-2; v_call: TRBV5-4; d_call: TRBD2; cdr3_nt: TGTGCCAGCAGCTTGGGCCCTACACCCGGGAGGACGACCGGGGAGCTGTTTTTT; cdr3_aa: CASSLGPTPGRTTGELFF
clone_size: .; j_call: TRBJ2-7; v_call: TRBV30; d_call: .; cdr3_nt: TGTGCCTGGACGGCCAGGCCAAAGGGGGAGCAGTACTTC; cdr3_aa: CAWTARPKGEQYF
clone_size: .; j_call: TRBJ2-2; v_call: TRBV6-5; d_call: TRBD1; cdr3_nt: TGTGCCAGCAGTTTCTCAGGGGGACGCGGCACCGGGGAGCTGTTTTTT; cdr3_aa: CASSFSGGRGTGELFF
clone_size: .; j_call: TRBJ2-7; v_call: TRBV14; d_call: TRBD2; cdr3_nt: TGTGCCAGCAGCAAAGGACTAGCGGGAGGTTCTTTGAGGGAGCAGTACTTC; cdr3_aa: CASSKGLAGGSLREQYF
clone_size: .; j_call: TRBJ1-1; v_call: TRBV27; d_call: .; cdr3_nt: TGTGCCAGCAGTCCCCTGCCAGCGGCGACAGGATTGAACACTGAAGCTTTCTTT; cdr3_aa: CASSPLPAATGLNTEAFF
clone_size: .; j_call: TRBJ2-1; v_call: TRBV7-3; d_call: TRBD1; cdr3_nt: TGTGCCAGCAGCTTAAGGATGGGACAGAGGATTCGGGGTGAGCAGTTCTTC; cdr3_aa: CASSLRMGQRIRGEQFF
clone_size: .; j_call: TRBJ2-7; v_call: TRBV20-1; d_call: .; cdr3_nt: TGCAGTGCAGTAGGGCCCTACGAGCAGTACTTC; cdr3_aa: CSAVGPYEQYF
clone_size: .; j_call: TRBJ1-6; v_call: TRBV5-6; d_call: TRBD1; cdr3_nt: TGTGCCAGCAGCTCGGACAGGGGAGCATCACCCCTCCACTTT; cdr3_aa: CASSSDRGASPLHF
clone_size: .; j_call: TRBJ2-1; v_call: TRBV7-7; d_call: TRBD2; cdr3_nt: TGTGCTAGCAGCTCGGGACTAGCGGGAGGACCCTACAATGAGCAGTTCTTC; cdr3_aa: CASSSGLAGGPYNEQFF
clone_size: .; j_call: TRBJ2-4; v_call: TRBV11-1; d_call: TRBD2; cdr3_nt: TGTGCCAGCAGCGCTAGCGGGAGTGGCGGAAACATTCAGTACTTC; cdr3_aa: CASSASGSGGNIQYF
clone_size: .; j_call: TRBJ2-3; v_call: TRBV5-1; d_call: TRBD2; cdr3_nt: TGCGCCAGCAGCTTGAATGGACTAGCGGGAGATACGCAGTATTTT; cdr3_aa: CASSLNGLAGDTQYF
clone_size: .; j_call: TRBJ2-1; v_call: TRBV4-2; d_call: .; cdr3_nt: TGTGCCAGCAGCCAAGATTTCAGGAGCACCTACAATGAGCAGTTCTTC; cdr3_aa: CASSQDFRSTYNEQFF
clone_size: .; j_call: TRBJ2-6; v_call: TRBV6-1; d_call: TRBD1; cdr3_nt: TGTGCCAGCAGTGCGGGGACAGGTCAATCTGGGGCCAACGTCCTGACTTTC; cdr3_aa: CASSAGTGQSGANVLTF
clone_size: .; j_call: TRBJ1-3; v_call: TRBV6-6; d_call: .; cdr3_nt: TGTGCCAGCAGTTATACCGGAAACACCATATATTTT; cdr3_aa: CASSYTGNTIYF
clone_size: once; j_call: TRBJ2-7; v_call: TRBV5-1; d_call: TRBD1; cdr3_nt: TGCGCCAGCAGCTTGGCCGGGACAGGGCTCGAGGAGCAGTACTTC; cdr3_aa: CASSLAGTGLEEQYF